Sequencing of this T cell receptor (beta chain) was carried out in a study of blood T cells in healthy people across ages. Whole-study results and caveats: A strong correlation was found between TCR beta diversity and the percentage of naive T cells.

About this clonotype: What it binds is not known.

The CDR3 spans 15 residues. V dropped 4 bases and J dropped 3 bases, with 17 bases sitting between them. Germline V CDR1 and CDR2: SGHRS, YFSETQ. For the second PCR, which ran for roughly 6 to 11 cycles, a sample-barcoded 5' primer and a J-beta primer mix were used. The authors tagged each cDNA molecule using a template-switch adaptor with 12 random nucleotides. TCRdb used MiXCR to reprocess the 5' RACE reads, holding one entry per CDR3 protein. The profile shows 1.5 million to 2 million distinct CDR3 sequences, approximately 28% of them singletons. The sample comprised blood. This TCR derives from a woman in her thirties in good health. This chain joins TRBV5-1 and TRBJ2-7; D gene uncertain. CDR3 residues: CASSRSHVGLYEQYF. The CDR3 DNA sequence: TGCGCCAGCAGCCGCAGCCACGTCGGCCTCTACGAGCAGTACTTC.